This TCR beta chain is from a study of identical twins. This clonotype was seen a few times. Its target is not known. The length of the CDR3 is 14 residues. CDR1 and CDR2 (germline): LNHNV, YYDKDF (reference sequence). The trim removed 5 bases at V and 2 bases at J, leaving 5 bases unmatched. The study, taken as a whole, reports: Out-of-frame alpha sequences shared by twins showed excess low generation probability. Within beta out-of-frame sequences, the excess sharing observed between twins was weaker. Cord blood's abundant beta clonotypes had fewer insertions, unlike memory repertoires.

Unique molecular identifiers were present on cDNA, and template switching added a universal primer site. In TCRdb, the 5' RACE reads were re-called with MiXCR into one record per CDR3 protein. The sample comprises a few hundred thousand distinct CDR3 sequences, 10% to 13% of which are singletons, and more than 8% rests with the top ten. V gene TRBV15 combines with J gene TRBJ1-2, with 7 bases matching TRBD1. Source material: memory T cells sorted from blood. This receptor was obtained from a man aged 45-65 years in good health. Here the CDR3 DNA reads TGTGCCACCAGCGGGATACAGGGGAACTATGGCTACACCTTC. Amino acids: CATSGIQGNYGYTF.